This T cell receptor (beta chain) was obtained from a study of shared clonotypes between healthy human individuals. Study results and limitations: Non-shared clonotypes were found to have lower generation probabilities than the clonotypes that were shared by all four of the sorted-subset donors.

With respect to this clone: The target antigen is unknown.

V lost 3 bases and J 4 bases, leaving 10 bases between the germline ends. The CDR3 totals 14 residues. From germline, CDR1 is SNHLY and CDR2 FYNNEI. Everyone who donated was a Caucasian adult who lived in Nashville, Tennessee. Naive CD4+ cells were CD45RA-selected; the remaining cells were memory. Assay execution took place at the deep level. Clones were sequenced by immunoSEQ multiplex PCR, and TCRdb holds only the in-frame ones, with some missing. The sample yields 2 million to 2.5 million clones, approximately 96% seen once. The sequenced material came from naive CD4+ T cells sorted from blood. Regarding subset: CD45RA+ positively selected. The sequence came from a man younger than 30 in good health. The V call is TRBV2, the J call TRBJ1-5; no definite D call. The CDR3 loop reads CASSEVSKNQPQHF. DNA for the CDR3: TGTGCCAGCAGTGAGGTCAGTAAGAATCAGCCCCAGCATTTT.